These T cell receptor beta chains were read from a single sample in a study of cytomegalovirus exposure and HLA in healthy donors. Clones were sequenced by immunoSEQ multiplex PCR, and TCRdb holds only the in-frame ones, with some missing. The sample includes roughly 330,000 clones, roughly nine tenths seen only once; the top ten take roughly 1.2%. Sequencing was performed on PBMCs. Receptor source: a woman aged 30 to 39 in good health and CMV-seropositive. The CDR3 runs from the conserved cysteine through the conserved F or W. D genes are given only for firm matches. Size is omitted from some rows. Given values are once, few, many or a class for expanded clones.

NA	TRBV27	TRBJ1-5	NA	14	CASRSLGSNQPQHF	TGTGCCAGCCGTTCACTTGGGAGCAATCAGCCCCAGCATTTT
NA	TRBV28	TRBJ2-7	NA	15	CASSSSARAAYEQYF	TGTGCCAGCAGCTCTAGCGCGAGGGCCGCCTACGAGCAGTACTTC
NA	TRBV7-8	TRBJ2-7	TRBD1	16	CASSLYSGTGRAEQYF	TGTGCCAGCAGCTTATATTCTGGGACAGGGAGGGCCGAGCAGTACTTC
NA	TRBV5-4	TRBJ2-5	NA	14	CASSLSGPRETQYF	TGTGCCAGCAGCTTGTCCGGGCCCCGAGAGACCCAGTACTTC
NA	TRBV11-1	TRBJ2-3	TRBD2	16	CASSLKLAGGPDTQYF	TGTGCCAGCAGCCTCAAACTAGCGGGGGGGCCAGATACGCAGTATTTT
NA	TRBV30	TRBJ2-5	NA	13	CALARDRSETQYF	TGTGCCTTAGCCAGGGATAGGAGTGAGACCCAGTACTTC
NA	TRBV5-8	TRBJ2-2	TRBD1	17	CASSLEGTGRWGGELFF	TGTGCCAGCAGCTTGGAGGGGACAGGGCGATGGGGCGGGGAGCTGTTTTTT
NA	TRBV5-6	TRBJ2-5	NA	13	CASSLASGETQYF	TGTGCCAGCAGCTTGGCCAGTGGTGAGACCCAGTACTTC
NA	TRBV7-3	TRBJ2-5	TRBD2	17	CASSLSPGPPGGETQYF	TGTGCCAGCAGCTTAAGCCCAGGTCCCCCGGGAGGGGAGACCCAGTACTTC
NA	TRBV19	TRBJ1-1	NA	12	CASTWGSTEAFF	TGTGCCAGTACCTGGGGGTCCACTGAAGCTTTCTTT
once	TRBV13	TRBJ2-7	NA	13	CASSARLAYEQYF	TGTGCCAGCAGCGCCAGACTAGCCTACGAGCAGTACTTC